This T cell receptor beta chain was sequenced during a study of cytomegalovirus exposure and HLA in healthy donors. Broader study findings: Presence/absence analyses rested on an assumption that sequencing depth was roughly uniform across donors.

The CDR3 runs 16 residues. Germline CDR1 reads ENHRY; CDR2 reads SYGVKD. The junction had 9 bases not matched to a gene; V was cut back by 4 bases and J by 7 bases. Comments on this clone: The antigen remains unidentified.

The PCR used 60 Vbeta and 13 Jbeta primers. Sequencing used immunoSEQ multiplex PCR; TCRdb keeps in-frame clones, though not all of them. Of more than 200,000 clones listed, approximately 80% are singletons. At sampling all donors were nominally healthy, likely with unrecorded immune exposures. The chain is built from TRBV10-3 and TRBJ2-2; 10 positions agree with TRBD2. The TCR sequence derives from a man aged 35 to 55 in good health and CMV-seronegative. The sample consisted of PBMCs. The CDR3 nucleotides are TGTGCCATCAGTGGCTCTAGCGGGAGACGCGGCGGGGAGCTGTTTTTT. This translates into CAISGSSGRRGGELFF.